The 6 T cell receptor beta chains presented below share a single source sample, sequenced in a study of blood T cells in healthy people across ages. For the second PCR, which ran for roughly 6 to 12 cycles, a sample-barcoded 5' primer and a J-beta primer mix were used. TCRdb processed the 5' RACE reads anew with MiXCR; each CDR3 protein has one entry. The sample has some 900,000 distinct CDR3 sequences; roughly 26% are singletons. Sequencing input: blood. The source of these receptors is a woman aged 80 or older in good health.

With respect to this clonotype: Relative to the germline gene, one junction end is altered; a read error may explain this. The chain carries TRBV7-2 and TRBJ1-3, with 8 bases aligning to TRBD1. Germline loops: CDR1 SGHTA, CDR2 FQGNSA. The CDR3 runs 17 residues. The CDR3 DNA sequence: TGTGCCAGCAGCTTAGCCGGACAGGGAGTCTCTGGAAACACCAGATATTTT. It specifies CASSLAGQGVSGNTRYF.

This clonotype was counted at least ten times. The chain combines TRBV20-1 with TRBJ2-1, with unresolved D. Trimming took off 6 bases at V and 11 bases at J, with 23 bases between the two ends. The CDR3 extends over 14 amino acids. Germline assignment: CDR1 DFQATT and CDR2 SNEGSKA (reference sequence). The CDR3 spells CSARFRPPNVKQFF. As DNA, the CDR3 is TGCAGTGCCAGATTCCGGCCCCCCAATGTAAAGCAGTTCTTC.

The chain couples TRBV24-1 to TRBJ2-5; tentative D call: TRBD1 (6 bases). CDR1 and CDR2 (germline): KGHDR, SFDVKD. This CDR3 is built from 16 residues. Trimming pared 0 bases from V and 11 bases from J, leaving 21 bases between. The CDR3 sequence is CATSDLGQGIVNEQYF. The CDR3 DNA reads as TGTGCCACCAGTGATTTGGGGCAGGGGATCGTTAATGAGCAGTACTTC.

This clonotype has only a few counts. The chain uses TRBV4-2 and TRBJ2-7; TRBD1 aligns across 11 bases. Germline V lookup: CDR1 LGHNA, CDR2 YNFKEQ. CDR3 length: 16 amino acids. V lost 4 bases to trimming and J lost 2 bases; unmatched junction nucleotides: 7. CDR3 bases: TGTGCCAGCAGCCCCAGCTGGGGACAGGGGGCCTACGAGCAGTACTTC. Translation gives CASSPSWGQGAYEQYF.

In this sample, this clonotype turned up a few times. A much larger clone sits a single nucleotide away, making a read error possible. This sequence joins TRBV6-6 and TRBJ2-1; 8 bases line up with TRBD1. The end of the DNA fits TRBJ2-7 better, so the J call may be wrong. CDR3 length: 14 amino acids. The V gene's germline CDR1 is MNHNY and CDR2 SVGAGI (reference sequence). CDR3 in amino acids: CASRITGTGTEQYF. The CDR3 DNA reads TGTGCCAGCAGGATAACAGGGACAGGCACTGAGCAGTACTTC.

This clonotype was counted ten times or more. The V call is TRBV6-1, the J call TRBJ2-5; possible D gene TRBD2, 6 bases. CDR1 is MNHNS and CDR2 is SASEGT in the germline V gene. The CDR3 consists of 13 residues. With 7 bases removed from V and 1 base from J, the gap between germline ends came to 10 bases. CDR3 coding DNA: TGTGCCAGCACCCTGGGGGGCCAAGAGACCCAGTACTTC. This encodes CASTLGGQETQYF.